This TCR beta chain appears in the sequencing data of a study of monozygotic twins with inflammatory bowel disease. The study's findings and limits: Whereas healthy co-twins had higher TCRbeta diversity (inverse Simpson), IBD patients had lower diversity.

Germline V gene sequence: CDR1 LGHDT, CDR2 YNNKEL (reference sequence). CDR3 length: 11 residues. A remark on this clonotype: The antigen remains undetermined.

From the 5' RACE reads, TCRdb lists one entry per CDR3 protein and no DNA. The sample has 85,000 to 110,000 distinct CDR3 sequences. The sample taken for sequencing was blood. The gene calls are TRBV3-1 and TRBJ1-2. The clonotype comes from a human donor with ulcerative colitis or Crohn's disease, or a healthy co-twin of an affected twin (not recorded which). The CDR3 reads CASSTSYGYTF.